The 30 T cell receptor beta chains reported below all come from one sample, sequenced in a study of T cells in Graves' hyperthyroidism and ophthalmopathy. Researchers took RNA transcripts and amplified the TCR beta CDR3 regions from them. First-round RT-PCR with HTBI primers amplified the TCR CDR3 region. TCRdb called the multiplex PCR reads again in MiXCR, with one record for every CDR3 protein. Seen here are 560,000 or so distinct CDR3 sequences, around 46% observed once, and the top ten hold about 7.9%. The sequencing input was peripheral blood or thyroid tissue (not recorded which). All receptors derive from a woman aged 18-29 years with Graves' hyperthyroidism.

In regard to this clonotype: Compared with germline, one end of the junction differs, possibly owing to a read error. V and J are TRBV14 and TRBJ1-2, with D unresolved. The CDR3 covers 14 residues. Germline V gene sequence: CDR1 SGHDN, CDR2 FVKESK. As DNA, the CDR3 is TGTGCCGGCAGCCAAGAGAGGAACTACTATGGCTACACCTTC. Amino acid sequence: CAGSQERNYYGYTF.

This clonotype was observed once. The chain combines TRBV7-9 with TRBJ1-1, with D hard to call. Trimming removed 6 bases at V and 8 bases at J, with 7 bases between. The CDR3 is made up of 10 amino acids. CDR1 and CDR2 from the germline V gene are SEHNR and FQNEAQ (reference sequence). CDR3 sequence: CASSTREAFF. CDR3 nucleotide sequence: TGTGCCAGCAGTACACGGGAAGCTTTCTTT. The full variable domain, completed using reference TRBV7-9 and TRBJ1-1, is DTGVSQNPRHKITKRGQNVTFRCDPISEHNRLYWYRQTLGQGPEFLTYFQNEAQLEKSRLLSDRFSAERPKGSFSTLEIQRTEQGDSAMYLCASSTREAFFGQGTRLTVV.

Ten or more counts support this clonotype. V usage is TRBV10-3 and J usage is TRBJ2-2, with a possible D match to TRBD2 (6 bases). This CDR3 comprises 15 residues. The ends were cut back, 0 bases at V and 1 base at J, with 6 bases in the middle. Germline V CDR1 and CDR2: ENHRY, SYGVKD. CDR3 region: CAISESRGNTGELFF. The CDR3 coding sequence is TGTGCCATCAGTGAGTCGCGGGGGAACACCGGGGAGCTGTTTTTT.

The V call is TRBV20-1, the J call TRBJ2-5; D may be TRBD1 (6 bases). Germline CDR1 and CDR2: DFQATT and SNEGSKA (reference sequence). The CDR3 is 13 amino acids. V was pared by 5 bases and J by 5 bases, with 15 bases between. The CDR3 is CSAGTGQTETQYF. DNA for the CDR3: TGCAGTGCTGGTACAGGGCAAACGGAGACCCAGTACTTC.

V gene TRBV2 combines with J gene TRBJ2-2, with TRBD1 identical over 9 bases. Germline CDR1 SNHLY, CDR2 FYNNEI. Losses at the gene ends were 6 bases for V and 7 bases for J; bases not matched to a gene: 9. This CDR3 has 15 amino acids. CDR3 residues: CASSQETGGVGELFF. The CDR3 region has the DNA TGTGCCAGCAGCCAAGAGACAGGGGGGGTCGGGGAGCTGTTTTTT.

Many counts were recorded for this clonotype. The CDR3 DNA reads as TGTGCCACGACCCGTCGAGCTGAAGCTTTCTTT. It yields the protein CATTRRAEAFF. The genes are TRBV6-5 and TRBJ1-1; D remains ambiguous. The CDR3 sequence is 11 residues long. The V gene's germline CDR1 is MNHEY and CDR2 SVGAGI. The ends were cut back, 10 bases at V and 6 bases at J, with 12 bases in the middle.

This clonotype was counted ten times or more. This chain links TRBV29-1 with TRBJ2-3; 7 bases are shared with TRBD2. This CDR3 is built from 13 residues. Germline V gene sequence: CDR1 SQVTM, CDR2 ANQGSEA. V lost 3 bases, J lost 2 bases, and 2 bases stayed unmatched. The CDR3 DNA reads TGCAGCGTTGACGCGGGAGCCACAGATACGCAGTATTTT. Its translation: CSVDAGATDTQYF.

This clonotype was recorded many times. V is TRBV2 and J is TRBJ1-1, with TRBD1 matching over 9 bases. J lost 1 base, V lost 7 bases, and 4 bases had no gene match. There are 14 residues in the CDR3. Germline V lookup: CDR1 SNHLY, CDR2 FYNNEI. The DNA for the CDR3 is TGTGCCAGCATACCGGGACAGGGGAACACTGAAGCTTTCTTT. Translating it yields CASIPGQGNTEAFF.

This chain uses TRBV7-3 with TRBJ1-3; maybe TRBD1 (5 bases). The CDR3 has 14 residues. Germline CDR1 is SGHTA and CDR2 is FQGTGA. V was pared by 3 bases and J by 1 base, with 7 bases between. This CDR3 is CASSFGTSGNTIYF. The DNA for the CDR3 is TGTGCCAGCAGCTTCGGGACGTCTGGAAACACCATATATTTT.

The chain has TRBV7-9 and TRBJ1-5; no firm D call. Trimming shortened V by 4 bases and J by 9 bases, and 13 bases separated the two germline ends. CDR3 length equals 13 residues. Per germline, CDR1 SEHNR and CDR2 FQNEAQ (reference sequence). The CDR3 spells CASSWGTEPPQHF. DNA of the CDR3: TGTGCCAGCAGCTGGGGAACCGAACCGCCCCAGCATTTT.

To note about this clonotype: Because it lacks the conserved phenylalanine or tryptophan at the end, this CDR3 is likely a read error. Because the CDR3's place on the DNA is in doubt, the DNA is left out and the CDR3 is given as listed by TCRdb. This rearrangement joins TRBV7-3 to TRBJ2-5. The CDR3 totals 8 residues, both ends included. CDR1 and CDR2 from the germline V gene are SGHTA and FQGTGA. The CDR3 loop reads CASSLMPS.

This clonotype occurred a few times. The chain links TRBV11-3 to TRBJ1-1; unclear D gene. With 4 bases removed from V and 2 bases from J, the gap between germline ends came to 17 bases. Per germline, CDR1 SGHNT and CDR2 YENEEA. The CDR3 contains 16 residues. CDR3 in DNA: TGTGCCAGCAGCTCTCGGATGACGAGACACAACACTGAAGCTTTCTTT. This gives the protein CASSSRMTRHNTEAFF.

Worth noting for this clonotype: This may be a read error, as it is one base from a much larger clone. The rearrangement links TRBV7-7 to TRBJ1-5, with 9 bases fitting TRBD1. The CDR3 extends over 14 amino acids. The germline V gene encodes CDR1 SSHAT and CDR2 FNYEAQ (reference sequence). The CDR3 region is CAGSGRTGDQPQHF. In nucleotides, the CDR3 is TGTGCCGGCAGCGGGAGGACAGGGGATCAGCCCCAGCATTTT.

This clonotype was counted many times. The V gene is TRBV7-2, the J gene TRBJ1-5; TRBD1 agrees at 8 bases. V was clipped by 3 bases and J by 12 bases; unmatched bases: 7. The length of the CDR3 is 13 residues. Germline CDR1 reads SGHTA; CDR2 reads FQGNSA. The CDR3 DNA sequence: TGTGCCAGCAGCTTGCGGACAGGGAAGCTCCAGCATTTT. As protein: CASSLRTGKLQHF.

In this sample, this clonotype turned up a few times. Mismatch with germline at one junction end may stem from a read error. The J gene is TRBJ2-2, the V gene TRBV2, with a weak D call TRBD2 (5 bases). In germline, CDR1 is SNHLY, CDR2 FYNNEI. The CDR3 runs to 8 residues. In DNA form, the CDR3 reads TGTGCCAGCAGTGAGCGCGGGTTT. Encoded protein: CASSERGF.

V usage is TRBV6-4 and J usage is TRBJ2-2; D is possibly TRBD1 (6 bases). Germline V CDR1 and CDR2: MRHNA, SNTAGT. CDR3 length: 13 residues. The V end was cut by 6 bases, the J end by 4 bases, with 9 bases between. This chain's CDR3 is CASRQGITGELFF. CDR3 bases: TGTGCCAGCAGACAGGGTATCACCGGGGAGCTGTTTTTT.

The V call is TRBV24-1, the J call TRBJ1-2; 9 nucleotides align to TRBD1. The length of the CDR3 is 14 residues. The V and J ends lost 11 bases and 7 bases, in that order; junction bases with no gene match: 13. Germline V lookup: CDR1 KGHDR, CDR2 SFDVKD. The CDR3 spells CASGIPGTGSGYTF. The CDR3 DNA reads TGTGCCAGCGGGATACCCGGGACAGGGAGTGGCTACACCTTC.

This clonotype was seen a few times. The genes are TRBV7-9 and TRBJ2-7; D is unclear. The CDR3 runs to 14 residues. Trimming removed 5 bases from V and 0 bases from J, with 11 bases in between. The germline CDR1 and CDR2 sequences are SEHNR and FQNEAQ (reference sequence). CDR3 sequence: CASSQDTSSYEQYF. As DNA, the CDR3 is TGTGCCAGCAGCCAAGATACGAGCTCCTACGAGCAGTACTTC.

This CDR3 is CATSEGGTPAFGYTF. The CDR3 DNA sequence: TGTGCCACCAGTGAGGGAGGGACCCCAGCCTTCGGCTACACCTTC. The chain recombines TRBV24-1 with TRBJ1-2, with D tentatively TRBD1 (5 bases). In germline, CDR1 is KGHDR, CDR2 SFDVKD. The ends were cut back, 4 bases at V and 8 bases at J, with 19 bases in the middle. The CDR3 is 15 residues long.

This clonotype has at least ten counts. V is TRBV24-1 and J is TRBJ1-3; D is undetermined. Germline CDR1 reads KGHDR; CDR2 reads SFDVKD. The CDR3 has 15 residues. V was clipped by 4 bases and J by 4 bases, with 13 bases between them. This CDR3 reads CATSDPGVRGNTIYF. DNA of the CDR3: TGTGCCACCAGTGACCCGGGAGTTCGGGGAAACACCATATATTTT.

V is TRBV6-5 and J is TRBJ2-2; D is perhaps TRBD2 (7 bases). The CDR3 loop spans 17 amino acids. Germline V gives CDR1 MNHEY, CDR2 SVGAGI. The V end lost 4 bases, the J end lost 5 bases, and 20 bases lay between the germline ends. This CDR3 is CASSSRGTGGETGELFF. The CDR3 coding sequence is TGTGCCAGCAGTTCCCGGGGGACGGGGGGCGAGACCGGGGAGCTGTTTTTT.

The V and J genes are TRBV7-7 and TRBJ2-5; 10 bases align to TRBD1. V shed 5 bases and J 4 bases; nucleotides not matched to a gene: 4. The germline gives CDR1 SSHAT, CDR2 FNYEAQ (reference sequence). The CDR3 sequence is 14 residues long. The CDR3: CASSLTGGRETQYF. CDR3 DNA sequence: TGTGCCAGCAGCCTGACAGGGGGCCGAGAGACCCAGTACTTC.

With respect to this clonotype: One end of the junction varies from germline; a read error may be responsible. This rearrangement joins TRBV2 to TRBJ1-2; D is undetermined. Germline CDR1 is SNHLY and CDR2 is FYNNEI. There are 14 residues in the CDR3. CDR3 DNA: TGTGCCGGCAGCCAACCGGGCGGAGGCTATGGCTACACCTTC. It codes for CAGSQPGGGYGYTF. The variable domain in full, completed from reference TRBV2 and TRBJ1-2, reads EPEVTQTPSHQVTQMGQEVILRCVPISNHLYFYWYRQILGQKVEFLVSFYNNEISEKSEIFDDQFSVERPDGSNFTLKIRSTKLEDSAMYFCAGSQPGGGYGYTFGSGTRLTVV.

This CDR3 reads CASSDPPGTGTEKLFF. The CDR3 DNA is TGTGCCAGCAGTGACCCCCCTGGGACAGGCACCGAAAAACTGTTTTTT. This chain joins TRBV6-1 and TRBJ1-4; 8 nucleotides line up with TRBD1. V lost 3 bases to trimming and J lost 8 bases; unmatched junction nucleotides: 11. This CDR3 region has 16 residues. CDR1 and CDR2 from the germline V gene are MNHNS and SASEGT.

This clonotype appeared a few times. This sequence may be a read error, since a much larger clone differs from it by one base. J is TRBJ1-6 and V is TRBV10-3, with D unclear. Germline V gene lookup returns CDR1 ENHRY and CDR2 SYGVKD. The CDR3 loop spans 11 amino acids. Between the trimmed V and J ends, which lost 2 bases and 8 bases, there was a span of 1 base. The CDR3: CAISEDSPLHF. CDR3 nucleotide sequence: TGTGCCATCAGTGAGGATTCACCCCTCCACTTT.

The CDR3 nucleotides are TGTGCCATCAGTTCCTCGGGACGCAATCAGCCCCAGCATTTT. Protein sequence: CAISSSGRNQPQHF. The chain links TRBV10-3 to TRBJ1-5; D possibly corresponds to TRBD1 (5 bases). The V end was cut by 5 bases, the J end by 2 bases, with 10 bases between. The V gene's germline CDR1 is ENHRY and CDR2 SYGVKD. The CDR3 runs to 14 residues.

CDR3 bases: TGTGCCAGCAGCGACACCGGGACCATAGGCTATACGCAGTATTTT. Translating it yields CASSDTGTIGYTQYF. The chain combines TRBV7-2 with TRBJ2-3, with D perhaps assigned TRBD1 or TRBD2 (5 bases each). Germline CDR1 and CDR2: SGHTA and FQGNSA. CDR3 length: 15 amino acids. The ends were cut back, 5 bases at V and 7 bases at J, with 19 bases in the middle.

The sample holds a few counts of this clonotype. V is TRBV7-2 and J is TRBJ2-5, with D unclear. Trimming stripped 6 bases from V and 5 bases from J, with 16 bases between. CDR1 SGHTA and CDR2 FQGNSA come from the germline V gene. CDR3 size: 14 residues. The CDR3 reads CASSRALRAETQYF. CDR3 DNA sequence: TGTGCCAGCAGTCGGGCCCTTAGGGCGGAGACCCAGTACTTC.

The chain has TRBV7-9 and TRBJ2-5; no clear D. The CDR3 is made up of 15 amino acids. Trimming stripped 3 bases from V and 1 base from J, with 12 bases between. Germline CDR1 reads SEHNR; CDR2 reads FQNEAQ (reference sequence). The CDR3 here is CASSLTLGIQETQYF. Written as DNA, the CDR3 is TGTGCCAGCAGCTTGACCCTGGGTATCCAAGAGACCCAGTACTTC.

This clonotype was observed a single time. This sequence joins TRBV5-1 and TRBJ1-3; no definite D call. The CDR3 spans 13 residues. In germline, CDR1 is SGHRS, CDR2 YFSETQ. Trimming took 1 base from V and 2 from J, leaving 4 bases between them. The CDR3 reads CASSLQAGNTIYF. CDR3 nucleotide sequence: TGCGCCAGCAGCTTGCAGGCTGGAAACACCATATATTTT. The entire variable domain, with the rest obtained from reference TRBV5-1 and TRBJ1-3, is as follows: KAGVTQTPRYLIKTRGQQVTLSCSPISGHRSVSWYQQTPGQGLQFLFEYFSETQRNKGNFPGRFSGRQFSNSRSEMNVSTLELGDSALYLCASSLQAGNTIYFGEGSWLTVV.